This TCR beta chain was sequenced in a study of cytomegalovirus exposure and HLA in healthy donors. Notes on the study in general: The tendency of first-cohort TCR clusters to co-occur in the roughly 120 validation repertoires was the finding of a later analysis. Rarity characterized most TCR sequences, yet some public TCRs appeared in many donors. Researchers counted 164 TCR beta chains as cytomegalovirus-associated. In vitro confirmation showed three CMV-associated chains to be CMV antigen specific.

Details on this clone: What it recognizes is unknown.

V shed 3 bases, J shed 2 bases, and the junction held 5 bases outside the gene matches. The germline gives CDR1 KGHSH, CDR2 LQKENI. The CDR3 runs to 15 residues. Generated by immunoSEQ multiplex PCR, the TCRdb table keeps only in-frame clones and is missing some. This table has more than 95,000 clones, around 95% appearing once. The chain links TRBV18 to TRBJ1-1; 8 nucleotides line up with TRBD1. Source material: PBMCs. The receptor was derived from a young man in good health and CMV-seronegative. CDR3 nucleotide sequence: TGTGCCAGCTCACCGGGACAGGCGTTAAACACTGAAGCTTTCTTT. This codes for CASSPGQALNTEAFF.